These 32 T cell receptor beta chains share one sample of origin, sequenced in a study of neoadjuvant anti-PD-1 for oral cavity cancer. TCRdb's copy holds only in-frame clones and misses some; the assay was immunoSEQ multiplex PCR. The sample lists 14,000 to 15,000 clones; around 36% were seen once. This sample's time point: after neoadjuvant nivolumab, at surgical resection. Specimen: tumor tissue, collected after nivolumab (anti-PD-1) treatment. The source of these receptors is a person between 40 and 79 years old with oral cavity squamous cell carcinoma.

This chain uses TRBV27 with TRBJ1-6; D unclear. The CDR3 is made up of 16 amino acids. Germline values: CDR1 MNHEY, CDR2 SMNVEV (reference sequence). Between the trimmed V and J ends, which lost 4 bases and 4 bases, there was a span of 14 bases. The CDR3 reads CASSSRISGYNSPLHF. CDR3 nucleotides: TGTGCCAGCAGTTCACGGATCTCGGGGTATAATTCACCCCTCCACTTT.

This clone was recorded a few times. This chain connects TRBV7-8 to TRBJ1-3; D is ambiguous. The germline V gene encodes CDR1 SGHVS and CDR2 FQNEAQ. Trimming took off 1 base at V and 0 bases at J, with 7 bases between the two ends. This CDR3 is 15 amino acids long. Here the CDR3 DNA reads TGTGCCAGCAGCTTAGGATCCCGCTCTGGAAACACCATATATTTT. Translation gives CASSLGSRSGNTIYF.

This chain links TRBV11-2 with TRBJ1-5; the D is unclear. Germline V CDR1 and CDR2: SGHAT, FQNNGV. Trimming took 5 bases from V and 5 from J, leaving 19 bases between them. This CDR3 contains 16 residues. Written as DNA, the CDR3 is TGTGCCAGCAGCCGAGTAGTGGGCTCGGGTGATCAGCCCCAGCATTTT. It yields the protein CASSRVVGSGDQPQHF.

This clone has only one observation. This chain links TRBV4-2 with TRBJ2-1; 9 nucleotides align to TRBD2. Trimming removed 0 bases from V and 4 bases from J; junction bases left unmatched: 4. In germline, CDR1 is LGHNA, CDR2 YNFKEQ. CDR3 length: 16 amino acids. For the CDR3, the DNA is TGTGCCAGCAGCCAAGATGCGACTAGCGGTTACAATGAGCAGTTCTTC. It yields the protein CASSQDATSGYNEQFF.

This clone was detected a few times. Other DNA sequences in the sample encode the same CDR3. V usage is TRBV28 and J usage is TRBJ2-3; 7 bases fit TRBD1. There are 15 residues in the CDR3. After removal of 3 bases from V and 1 base from J, the junction contained 4 bases not matched to a gene. CDR1 and CDR2 (germline): MDHEN, SYDVKM. Here the CDR3 reads CASSLGQGGTDTQYF. For the CDR3, the DNA is TGTGCCAGCAGTTTGGGGCAGGGGGGCACAGATACGCAGTATTTT. Drawing the rest from reference TRBV28 and TRBJ2-3, the complete variable domain is DVKVTQSSRYLVKRTGEKVFLECVQDMDHENMFWYRQDPGLGLRLIYFSYDVKMKEKGDIPEGYSVSREKKERFSLILESASTNQTSMYLCASSLGQGGTDTQYFGPGTRLTVL.

The table lists this clone with many counts. The J gene is TRBJ2-2, the V gene TRBV7-3, with D possibly called TRBD1 or TRBD2 (5 bases each). The germline gives CDR1 SGHTA, CDR2 FQGTGA. Trimming shortened V by 5 bases and J by 9 bases, and 16 bases separated the two germline ends. The CDR3 has 14 amino acids. The CDR3 DNA reads as TGTGCCAGCAGCCCGGGACCCAGGAAGCGGGAGCTGTTTTTT. Translated: CASSPGPRKRELFF.

The rearrangement joins TRBV4-1 to TRBJ2-6; 7 bases agree with TRBD1. CDR1 is MGHRA and CDR2 is YSYEKL in the germline V gene. The CDR3 sequence is 16 residues long. V was pared by 2 bases and J by 2 bases, with 3 bases of the junction left unmatched. CDR3 nucleotides: TGCGCCAGCAGCCAATACAGGGGTGCTGGGGCCAACGTCCTGACTTTC. Translated, it gives CASSQYRGAGANVLTF.

This chain uses TRBV5-6 with TRBJ1-4; a weak D match, TRBD1 (5 bases). The CDR3 consists of 14 residues. Trimming shortened V by 5 bases and J by 4 bases, and 12 bases separated the two germline ends. The germline CDR1 and CDR2 sequences are SGHDT and YYEEEE. DNA for the CDR3: TGTGCCAGCAGTGCAAGGGGACTTAATGAAAAACTGTTTTTT. It is translated as CASSARGLNEKLFF. The full variable domain, its missing parts supplied by reference TRBV5-6 and TRBJ1-4, is DAGVTQSPTHLIKTRGQQVTLRCSPKSGHDTVSWYQQALGQGPQFIFQYYEEEERQRGNFPDRFSGHQFPNYSSELNVNALLLGDSALYLCASSARGLNEKLFFGSGTQLSVL.

This sequence joins TRBV6-1 and TRBJ2-1, with D possibly being TRBD2 (6 bases). The ends were cut back, 5 bases at V and 5 bases at J, with 13 bases in the middle. CDR3 size: 14 residues. Germline values: CDR1 MNHNS, CDR2 SASEGT. The CDR3 sequence is CASSPGLTNNEQFF. The CDR3 DNA sequence: TGTGCCAGCAGTCCGGGACTGACAAACAATGAGCAGTTCTTC.

In its sample, this clone was seen a few times. The V and J genes are TRBV7-2 and TRBJ1-4; D ambiguous. The V end was cut by 5 bases, the J end by 2 bases, with 12 bases between. Looked up from germline, CDR1 is SGHTA and CDR2 is FQGNSA. The CDR3 is made up of 15 amino acids. The CDR3 sequence is CASSPLGKTNEKLFF. CDR3 bases: TGTGCCAGCAGCCCACTCGGGAAGACTAATGAAAAACTGTTTTTT.

Of note for this clone: Other nucleotide sequences in the sample specify the same CDR3. The chain has TRBV6-4 and TRBJ2-3; TRBD2 matches 8 bases. The CDR3 sequence is 16 residues long. The V segment lost 3 bases and the J segment 3 bases; nucleotides outside the gene matches: 8. Germline V gene data show CDR1 as MRHNA and CDR2 as SNTAGT. CDR3: CASSETSGGRTDTQYF. As DNA, the CDR3 is TGTGCCAGCAGTGAAACCAGCGGGGGCCGGACAGATACGCAGTATTTT.

This clone has just a few counts. V and J are TRBV30 and TRBJ2-7, with no clear D. CDR3 length: 11 amino acids. Per the germline V gene, CDR1 is GTSNPN and CDR2 is SVGIG (reference sequence). The germline V and J ends were trimmed by 5 bases and 1 base, with 6 bases remaining between them. CDR3 bases: TGTGCCTGGTTAGGATCCTACGAGCAGTACTTC. It codes for CAWLGSYEQYF.

V is TRBV4-2 and J is TRBJ1-4; 9 nucleotides match TRBD1. With 0 bases clipped from V and 6 bases from J, the junction kept 5 bases outside the gene matches. The V gene's germline CDR1 is LGHNA and CDR2 YNFKEQ. This CDR3 is built from 16 residues. The CDR3: CASSQEEGQGHEKLFF. The CDR3 DNA is TGTGCCAGCAGCCAAGAGGAGGGACAGGGACATGAAAAACTGTTTTTT.

The V and J genes are TRBV10-1 and TRBJ2-7, with 9 bases identical to TRBD1. Losses at the gene ends were 0 bases for V and 2 bases for J; bases not matched to a gene: 8. The CDR3 loop spans 17 amino acids. Germline assignment: CDR1 WNHNN and CDR2 SYGVQD (reference sequence). The CDR3: CASSESWDRERPYEQYF. CDR3 nucleotide sequence: TGCGCCAGCAGTGAGTCTTGGGACAGGGAGAGACCCTACGAGCAGTACTTC.

This clone was counted only a few times. The genes are TRBV7-8 and TRBJ2-7, with D perhaps assigned TRBD1 or TRBD2 (6 bases each). V lost 2 bases and J 3 bases, leaving 17 bases between the germline ends. The germline gives CDR1 SGHVS, CDR2 FQNEAQ. The CDR3 covers 16 residues. CDR3 sequence: CASSLWRGVPGYEQYF. The CDR3 coding sequence is TGTGCCAGCAGCTTATGGAGGGGGGTCCCGGGCTACGAGCAGTACTTC.

The V and J genes are TRBV18 and TRBJ1-5, with 9 bases fitting TRBD1. The J segment lost 7 bases and the V segment lost 3 bases, leaving 4 bases of the junction unmatched. The germline V gene encodes CDR1 KGHSH and CDR2 LQKENI. CDR3 size: 14 residues. The CDR3 DNA sequence: TGTGCCAGCTCACCGACAGGGGGAAGGCAGCCCCAGCATTTT. Its protein is CASSPTGGRQPQHF.

By share, this clone ranks as medium-sized. The chain couples TRBV21-1 to TRBJ2-7. TRBV21-1 is a documented pseudogene. CDR3 length: 15 amino acids. The CDR3 sequence: CASRRIDWPSYEQYF. CDR3 sequence (DNA): TGTGCCAGCAGAAGAATAGATTGGCCCTCCTACGAGCAGTACTTC.

This clone was found a few times. V is TRBV6-5 and J is TRBJ1-2; TRBD1 might be the D (6 bases). Germline V gene lookup returns CDR1 MNHEY and CDR2 SVGAGI. The CDR3 is made up of 15 amino acids. Deletions cut 2 bases from V and 5 bases from J, with 15 bases between. The CDR3 DNA follows: TGTGCCAGCAGTTACGGCAGGACAGACCTATATGGCTACACCTTC. Protein sequence: CASSYGRTDLYGYTF.

V usage is TRBV6-5 and J usage is TRBJ1-3; D is possibly TRBD1 (6 bases). The CDR3 consists of 15 residues. The germline V gene has CDR1 MNHEY and CDR2 SVGAGI. With 2 bases removed from V and 3 bases from J, the gap between germline ends came to 11 bases. The DNA of the CDR3 is TGTGCCAGCAGTTACGGCAGGGGAGATGGAAACACCATATATTTT. Translated, it gives CASSYGRGDGNTIYF.

The V call is TRBV18, the J call TRBJ1-1; D gene uncertain. Germline CDR1 reads KGHSH; CDR2 reads LQKENI. Trimming pared 3 bases from V and 3 bases from J, leaving 8 bases between. This CDR3 is built from 13 residues. CDR3 sequence: CASSPVRDTEAFF. The CDR3 nucleotides are TGTGCCAGCTCACCGGTCCGGGACACTGAAGCTTTCTTT.

This clone came up a few times. The V and J genes are TRBV2 and TRBJ2-7; the D gene is possibly TRBD1 (6 bases). Germline assignment: CDR1 SNHLY and CDR2 FYNNEI. The CDR3 covers 13 residues. Deletions cut 4 bases from V and 3 bases from J, with 10 bases between. The CDR3 DNA reads as TGTGCCAGCAGTGGTCAGGGGATCTACGAGCAGTACTTC. Amino acid sequence: CASSGQGIYEQYF. The full variable domain, with the rest looked up from reference TRBV2 and TRBJ2-7, is EPEVTQTPSHQVTQMGQEVILRCVPISNHLYFYWYRQILGQKVEFLVSFYNNEISEKSEIFDDQFSVERPDGSNFTLKIRSTKLEDSAMYFCASSGQGIYEQYFGPGTRLTVT.

The CDR3 DNA reads TGCGCCAGCAGCCGACTAGCGGGGGGGTCAAATGAGCAGTTCTTC. This gives the protein CASSRLAGGSNEQFF. This chain links TRBV4-3 with TRBJ2-1, with TRBD2 matching 14 bases. V lost 4 bases to trimming and J lost 7 bases; unmatched junction nucleotides: 3. Germline assignment: CDR1 LGHNA and CDR2 YSLEER. The CDR3 is 15 residues long.

This clone appeared a few times. The chain recombines TRBV5-4 with TRBJ2-5; TRBD1 matches at 11 bases. The germline V gene encodes CDR1 SGHNT and CDR2 YYREEE (reference sequence). The CDR3 is 15 amino acids. The V gene end was trimmed by 0 bases and the J gene end by 5 bases; junction bases not matched to a gene: 3. CDR3 region: CASSLARDRGETQYF. As DNA, the CDR3 is TGTGCCAGCAGCTTGGCCCGGGACAGGGGGGAGACCCAGTACTTC.

This clone was seen at least ten times. The rearrangement links TRBV7-2 to TRBJ2-7, with 10 bases aligning to TRBD2. Germline V gene lookup returns CDR1 SGHTA and CDR2 FQGNSA. V lost 5 bases and J lost 2; bases outside the gene matches: 3. The CDR3 has 14 residues. In DNA form, the CDR3 reads TGTGCCAGCAGCCCCAGCGGGGGGGCCTACGAGCAGTACTTC. Protein: CASSPSGGAYEQYF. The full variable domain, rest sourced from reference TRBV7-2 and TRBJ2-7, is GAGVSQSPSNKVTEKGKDVELRCDPISGHTALYWYRQSLGQGLEFLIYFQGNSAPDKSGLPSDRFSAERTGGSVSTLTIQRTQQEDSAVYLCASSPSGGAYEQYFGPGTRLTVT.

This clone has more than one count but fewer than ten. The genes are TRBV5-6 and TRBJ2-5; 9 nucleotides match TRBD1. The trim removed 3 bases at V and 4 bases at J, leaving 10 bases unmatched. Germline CDR1 and CDR2: SGHDT and YYEEEE. CDR3 length: 16 residues. This CDR3 is CASSWYRTGVRETQYF. CDR3 in DNA: TGTGCCAGCAGCTGGTACAGGACAGGGGTACGAGAGACCCAGTACTTC.

The chain's CDR3 is CAWGGQGNTEAFF. As DNA, the CDR3 is TGTGCCTGGGGGGGACAGGGGAACACTGAAGCTTTCTTT. This chain uses TRBV30 with TRBJ1-1; 9 bases are a match to TRBD1. The CDR3 totals 13 residues. Germline CDR1 reads GTSNPN; CDR2 reads SVGIG (reference sequence). J lost 1 base, V lost 5 bases, and 2 bases had no gene match.

This clone was detected a few times. J is TRBJ2-4 and V is TRBV10-3; maybe TRBD2 (7 bases). Germline V gives CDR1 ENHRY, CDR2 SYGVKD. The CDR3 runs to 15 residues. V was cut by 3 bases and J by 9 bases, with 18 bases left in between. The CDR3 protein is CAISESSGGLAIQYF. The CDR3 coding sequence is TGTGCCATCAGTGAATCGTCCGGGGGGCTAGCCATTCAGTACTTC.

The rearrangement uses TRBV6-1 and TRBJ2-7; D is unresolved. The germline gives CDR1 MNHNS, CDR2 SASEGT. The V end lost 3 bases, the J end lost 5 bases, and 11 bases lay between the germline ends. The CDR3 spans 13 residues. The CDR3 DNA reads as TGTGCCAGCAGTGATCCCACTCCGAACGAGCAGTACTTC. It yields the protein CASSDPTPNEQYF.

The rearrangement links TRBV18 to TRBJ1-5, with D maybe TRBD1 (5 bases). The CDR3 has 16 amino acids. Germline V CDR1 and CDR2: KGHSH, LQKENI. The germline V and J ends were trimmed by 1 base and 0 bases, with 10 bases remaining between them. This chain's CDR3 is CASSPQRGNSNQPQHF. CDR3 sequence (DNA): TGTGCCAGCTCACCACAAAGGGGAAATAGCAATCAGCCCCAGCATTTT.

This clone turned up a few times. The genes are TRBV4-2 and TRBJ1-6, with 7 bases lining up with TRBD1. Germline lookup yields CDR1 LGHNA and CDR2 YNFKEQ. The ends lost 3 bases at V and 13 bases at J; junction bases unmatched: 15. There are 16 residues in the CDR3. Written as DNA, the CDR3 is TGTGCCAGCAGCCACCCAGGAACAGGGGTCCTCTCCCCCCTCCACTTT. Its translation is CASSHPGTGVLSPLHF.

In its sample, this clone was seen once. CDR3 region: CASSSDEAGTYEQYF. The CDR3 DNA is TGTGCCAGCAGCTCAGATGAGGCCGGAACCTACGAGCAGTACTTC. The V and J genes are TRBV9 and TRBJ2-7, with D uncertain. Looked up from germline, CDR1 is SGDLS and CDR2 is YYNGEE. With 4 bases removed from V and 2 bases from J, the gap between germline ends came to 16 bases. The CDR3 consists of 15 residues.

This CDR3 reads CASSMAGGNGYTF. In DNA form, the CDR3 reads TGTGCCAGTAGTATGGCGGGGGGCAATGGCTACACCTTC. The V and J genes are TRBV19 and TRBJ1-2; tentatively, D is TRBD1 (6 bases). Germline V lookup: CDR1 LNHDA, CDR2 SQIVND (reference sequence). This CDR3 region has 13 residues. V was shortened by 3 bases and J by 6 bases, with 11 bases between the two germline ends.